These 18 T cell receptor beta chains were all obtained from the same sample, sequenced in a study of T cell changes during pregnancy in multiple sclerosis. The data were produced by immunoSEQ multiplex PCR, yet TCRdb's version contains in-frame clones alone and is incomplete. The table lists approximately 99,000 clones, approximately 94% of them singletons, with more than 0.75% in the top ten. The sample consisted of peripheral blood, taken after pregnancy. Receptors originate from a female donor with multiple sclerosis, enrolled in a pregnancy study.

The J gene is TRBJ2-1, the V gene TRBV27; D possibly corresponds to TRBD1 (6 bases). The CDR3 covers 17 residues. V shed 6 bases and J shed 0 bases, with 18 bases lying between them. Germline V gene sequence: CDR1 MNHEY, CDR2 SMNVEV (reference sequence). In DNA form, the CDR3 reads TGTGCCAGCAGACCCAGCAAGAGGGGGAGCTCCTACAATGAGCAGTTCTTC. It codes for CASRPSKRGSSYNEQFF.

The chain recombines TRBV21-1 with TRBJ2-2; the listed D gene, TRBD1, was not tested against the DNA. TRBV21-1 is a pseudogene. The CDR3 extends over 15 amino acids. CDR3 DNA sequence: TGTGCCAGCAGCAAAGTGGCCCCCCCCAGTGGGGAGCTGTTTTTT. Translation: CASSKVAPPSGELFF.

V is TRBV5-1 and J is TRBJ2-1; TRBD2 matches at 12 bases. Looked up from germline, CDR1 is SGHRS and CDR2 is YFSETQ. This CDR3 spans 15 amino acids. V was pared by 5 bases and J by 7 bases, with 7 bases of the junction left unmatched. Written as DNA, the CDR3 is TGCGCCAGCAGGTTGACTAGCGGGAGCGGAAATGAGCAGTTCTTC. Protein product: CASRLTSGSGNEQFF.

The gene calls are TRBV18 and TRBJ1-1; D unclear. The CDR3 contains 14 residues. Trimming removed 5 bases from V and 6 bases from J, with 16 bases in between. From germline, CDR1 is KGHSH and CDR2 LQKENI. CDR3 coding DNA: TGTGCCAGCTCAGCCATAGATTCAGGCGCTGAAGCTTTCTTT. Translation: CASSAIDSGAEAFF. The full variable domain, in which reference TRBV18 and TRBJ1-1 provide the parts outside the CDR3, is NAGVMQNPRHLVRRRGQEARLRCSPMKGHSHVYWYRQLPEEGLKFMVYLQKENIIDESGMPKERFSAEFPKEGPSILRIQQVVRGDSAAYFCASSAIDSGAEAFFGQGTRLTVV.

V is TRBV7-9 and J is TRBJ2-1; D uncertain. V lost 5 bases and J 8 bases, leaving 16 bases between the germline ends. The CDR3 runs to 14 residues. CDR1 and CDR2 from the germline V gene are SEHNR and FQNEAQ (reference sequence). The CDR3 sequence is CASSPYGDPDEQFF. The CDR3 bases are TGTGCCAGCAGCCCCTACGGAGACCCGGATGAGCAGTTCTTC.

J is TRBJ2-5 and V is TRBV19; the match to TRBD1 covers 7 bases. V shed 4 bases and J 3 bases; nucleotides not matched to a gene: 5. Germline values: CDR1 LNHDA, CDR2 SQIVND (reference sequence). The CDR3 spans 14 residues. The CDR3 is CASSTGTAKETQYF. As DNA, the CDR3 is TGTGCCAGTAGTACTGGGACAGCCAAAGAGACCCAGTACTTC. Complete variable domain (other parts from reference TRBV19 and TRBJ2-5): DGGITQSPKYLFRKEGQNVTLSCEQNLNHDAMYWYRQDPGQGLRLIYYSQIVNDFQKGDIAEGYSVSREKKESFPLTVTSAQKNPTAFYLCASSTGTAKETQYFGPGTRLLVL.

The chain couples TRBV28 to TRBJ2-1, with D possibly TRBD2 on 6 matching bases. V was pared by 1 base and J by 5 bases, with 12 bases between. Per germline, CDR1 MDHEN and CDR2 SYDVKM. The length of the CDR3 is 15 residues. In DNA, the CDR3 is TGTGCCAGCAGTTTATTTCGGGGGTCGGACAATGAGCAGTTCTTC. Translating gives CASSLFRGSDNEQFF.

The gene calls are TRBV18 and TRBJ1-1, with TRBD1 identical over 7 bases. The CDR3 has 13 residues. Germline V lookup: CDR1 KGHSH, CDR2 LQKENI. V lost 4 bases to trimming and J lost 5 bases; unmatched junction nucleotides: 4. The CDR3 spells CASSLQDRTEAFF. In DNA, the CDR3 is TGTGCCAGCTCACTACAGGACAGGACTGAAGCTTTCTTT.

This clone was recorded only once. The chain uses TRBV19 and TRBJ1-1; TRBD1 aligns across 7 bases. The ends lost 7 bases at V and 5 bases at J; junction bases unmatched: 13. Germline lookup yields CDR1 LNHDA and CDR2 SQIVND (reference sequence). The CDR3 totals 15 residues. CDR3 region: CASTDPAGRGTEAFF. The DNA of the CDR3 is TGTGCCAGTACCGACCCGGCGGGCAGGGGGACTGAAGCTTTCTTT.

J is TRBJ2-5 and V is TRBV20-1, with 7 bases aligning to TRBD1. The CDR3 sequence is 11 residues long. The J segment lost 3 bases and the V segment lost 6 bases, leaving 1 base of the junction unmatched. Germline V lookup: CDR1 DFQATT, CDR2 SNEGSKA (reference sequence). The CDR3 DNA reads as TGCAGTGCCGGGACAGAAGAGACCCAGTACTTC. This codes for CSAGTEETQYF.

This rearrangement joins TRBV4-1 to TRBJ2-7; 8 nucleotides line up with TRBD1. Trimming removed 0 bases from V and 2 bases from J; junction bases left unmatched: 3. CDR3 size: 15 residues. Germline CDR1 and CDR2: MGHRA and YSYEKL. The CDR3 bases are TGCGCCAGCAGCCAAGATTTGGGACAGGCCTACGAGCAGTACTTC. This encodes CASSQDLGQAYEQYF.

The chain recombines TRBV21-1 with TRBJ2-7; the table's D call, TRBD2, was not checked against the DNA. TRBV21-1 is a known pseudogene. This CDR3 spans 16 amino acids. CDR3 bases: TGTGCCAGCAGCAAATGCTTTCTAGCGGCGAGCTACGAGCAGTACTTC. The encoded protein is CASSKCFLAASYEQYF.

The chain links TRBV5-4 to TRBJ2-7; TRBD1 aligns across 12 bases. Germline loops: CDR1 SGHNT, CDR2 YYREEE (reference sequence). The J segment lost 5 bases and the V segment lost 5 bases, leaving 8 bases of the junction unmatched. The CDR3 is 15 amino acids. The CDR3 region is CASSYRDRGLHEQYF. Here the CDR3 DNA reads TGTGCCAGCAGTTACCGGGACAGGGGGCTCCACGAGCAGTACTTC.

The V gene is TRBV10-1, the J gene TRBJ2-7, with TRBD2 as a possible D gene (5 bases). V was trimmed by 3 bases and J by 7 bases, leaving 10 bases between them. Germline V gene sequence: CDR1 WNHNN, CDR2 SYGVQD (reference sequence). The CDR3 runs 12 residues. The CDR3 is CASSDGLAEQYF. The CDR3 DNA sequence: TGCGCCAGCAGTGATGGCCTAGCTGAGCAGTACTTC.

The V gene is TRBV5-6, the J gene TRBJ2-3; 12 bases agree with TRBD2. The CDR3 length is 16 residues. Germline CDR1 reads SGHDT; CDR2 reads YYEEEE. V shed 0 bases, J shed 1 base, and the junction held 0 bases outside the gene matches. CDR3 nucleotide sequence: TGTGCCAGCAGCTTGGGACTAGCGGGGGGCACAGATACGCAGTATTTT. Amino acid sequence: CASSLGLAGGTDTQYF.

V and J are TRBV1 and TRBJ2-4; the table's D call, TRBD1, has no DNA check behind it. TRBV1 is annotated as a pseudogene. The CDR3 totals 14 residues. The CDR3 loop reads CTSSLQGDKNIQYF. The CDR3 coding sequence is TGCACCAGCAGCCTTCAGGGCGACAAAAACATTCAGTACTTC.

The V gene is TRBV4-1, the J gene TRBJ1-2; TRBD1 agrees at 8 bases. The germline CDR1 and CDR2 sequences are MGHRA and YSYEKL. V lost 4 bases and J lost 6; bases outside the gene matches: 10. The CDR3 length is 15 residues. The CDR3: CASSLKLTGGDGYTF. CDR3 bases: TGCGCCAGCAGCCTTAAGCTTACAGGGGGAGATGGCTACACCTTC.

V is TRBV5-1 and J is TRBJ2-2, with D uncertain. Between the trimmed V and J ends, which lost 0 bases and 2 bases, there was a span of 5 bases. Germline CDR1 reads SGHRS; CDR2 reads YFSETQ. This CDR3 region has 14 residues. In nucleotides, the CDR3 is TGCGCCAGCAGCTTGGTGCGTAACACCGGGGAGCTGTTTTTT. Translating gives CASSLVRNTGELFF.